These 18 T cell receptor beta chains originate from one sample sequenced in a study of response to subunit inactivated influenza vaccine. TCRdb processed the RT-PCR reads anew with MiXCR; each CDR3 protein has one entry. The table has roughly 650,000 distinct CDR3 sequences, 14% seen once. The sample in question was PBMCs from blood, obtained 14 to 15 days before vaccination. Source of these receptors: a man aged 45-65 years who received an inactivated influenza vaccine.

The chain recombines TRBV18 with TRBJ2-3; 11 nucleotides line up with TRBD2. The V gene end was trimmed by 6 bases and the J gene end by 4 bases; junction bases not matched to a gene: 12. This CDR3 spans 17 amino acids. Germline CDR1 KGHSH, CDR2 LQKENI. The CDR3 coding sequence is TGTGCCAGCTCCCCTTTCCCTAGCGGGGGGACCGCAGATACGCAGTATTTT. Translated, it gives CASSPFPSGGTADTQYF.

This clonotype occurred a few times. The chain carries TRBV9 and TRBJ1-1, with D possibly being TRBD1 (5 bases). Trimming pared 4 bases from V and 5 bases from J, leaving 15 bases between. The CDR3 sequence is 14 residues long. The germline V gene encodes CDR1 SGDLS and CDR2 YYNGEE. The CDR3 nucleotides are TGTGCCAGCAGCCCGGCTACGAGGGGAACTGAAGCTTTCTTT. Residues: CASSPATRGTEAFF.

This clonotype came up a few times. The J gene is TRBJ1-2, the V gene TRBV29-1; D is undetermined. The V gene lost 7 bases and the J gene lost 5 bases, with 11 bases spanning the gap. Germline lookup yields CDR1 SQVTM and CDR2 ANQGSEA. The CDR3 has 11 amino acids. The CDR3 nucleotides are TGCAGCGGTGTGGGCGCTTATGGCTACACCTTC. Protein sequence: CSGVGAYGYTF.

The chain combines TRBV7-2 with TRBJ2-1; the D gene could be TRBD1 or TRBD2 (5 bases each). The V gene lost 2 bases and the J gene lost 4 bases, with 12 bases spanning the gap. The CDR3 has 15 amino acids. In germline, CDR1 is SGHTA, CDR2 FQGNSA. The CDR3, as DNA: TGTGCCAGCAGCTTAACCCGGGACGGGTACAATGAGCAGTTCTTC. This sequence encodes CASSLTRDGYNEQFF.

This rearrangement joins TRBV20-1 to TRBJ2-3, with 11 positions matching TRBD2. Trimming took 4 bases from V and 4 from J; bases not matched to a gene: 7. Germline V gene data show CDR1 as DFQATT and CDR2 as SNEGSKA (reference sequence). The CDR3 spans 15 residues. The CDR3 reads CSATRLAGTPDTQYF. For the CDR3, the DNA is TGCAGTGCTACTCGACTAGCGGGGACCCCAGATACGCAGTATTTT.

The chain uses TRBV14 and TRBJ2-1; D not certain. Germline loops: CDR1 SGHDN, CDR2 FVKESK. This CDR3 comprises 12 residues. V was trimmed by 1 base and J by 10 bases, leaving 8 bases between them. CDR3 bases: TGTGCCAGCAGCCAAGCCCGATCAGAGCAGTTCTTC. Encoded protein: CASSQARSEQFF.

This clonotype was found a few times. The rearrangement uses TRBV5-1 and TRBJ1-6; D unresolved. V lost 4 bases to trimming and J lost 10 bases, with 12 bases between them. Germline assignment: CDR1 SGHRS and CDR2 YFSETQ. This CDR3 comprises 13 residues. The CDR3 reads CASSPSEGSPLHF. The CDR3 DNA reads as TGCGCCAGCAGCCCAAGCGAGGGCTCACCCCTCCACTTT.

This sequence joins TRBV11-2 and TRBJ2-6; 12 bases fit TRBD2. In germline, CDR1 is SGHAT, CDR2 FQNNGV. Germline trimming cut 4 bases from V and 0 bases from J; bases unmatched to any gene: 7. This CDR3 has 19 residues. CDR3 protein: CASSYQTSGRASGANVLTF. The CDR3 nucleotides are TGTGCCAGCAGCTACCAGACTAGCGGGAGAGCCTCTGGGGCCAACGTCCTGACTTTC.

This clonotype was seen more than once but under ten times. The chain is built from TRBV20-1 and TRBJ2-3, with D tentatively TRBD1 or TRBD2 (5 bases each). The CDR3 has 17 residues. CDR1 DFQATT and CDR2 SNEGSKA come from the germline V gene (reference sequence). V lost 0 bases and J lost 3, with 19 bases in between. DNA for the CDR3: TGCAGTGCTAGAGATCCGGAGGCAGGGTCTTTGACAGATACGCAGTATTTT. Encoded protein: CSARDPEAGSLTDTQYF.

This clonotype was counted only a few times. The chain links TRBV12-3 or TRBV12-4 to TRBJ2-7; D gene unclear. V lost 2 bases to trimming and J lost 0 bases, with 14 bases between them. The CDR3 loop spans 16 amino acids. The CDR3 bases are TGTGCCAGCAGTTTATGGGGTCTCATCGGCTCCTACGAGCAGTACTTC. Translating gives CASSLWGLIGSYEQYF.

This clonotype was recorded a few times. The rearrangement links TRBV12-3 or TRBV12-4 to TRBJ2-2; D is unclear. V was clipped by 6 bases and J by 6 bases, with 14 bases between them. There are 14 residues in the CDR3. Here the CDR3 reads CASSNHGPPGELFF. CDR3 nucleotide sequence: TGTGCCAGCAGCAACCACGGGCCTCCCGGGGAGCTGTTTTTT.

This clonotype showed up just a few times. The rearrangement links TRBV29-1 to TRBJ2-2; 10 positions match TRBD2. Germline V gene lookup returns CDR1 SQVTM and CDR2 ANQGSEA. The CDR3 contains 15 residues. V was pared by 6 bases and J by 4 bases, with 8 bases of the junction left unmatched. The CDR3 DNA reads as TGCAGCGTAAAGGGACTAGCGATCGCCACCGGGGAGCTGTTTTTT. This encodes CSVKGLAIATGELFF.

V and J are TRBV10-3 and TRBJ2-7; TRBD2 agrees at 13 bases. The CDR3 covers 15 residues. The V gene's germline CDR1 is ENHRY and CDR2 SYGVKD. Germline trimming cut 5 bases from V and 3 bases from J; bases unmatched to any gene: 4. Here the CDR3 reads CAISPGLAGVYEQYF. The CDR3 DNA reads as TGTGCCATCAGTCCAGGACTAGCGGGGGTCTACGAGCAGTACTTC.

J is TRBJ2-5 and V is TRBV7-9; 7 nucleotides agree with TRBD1. CDR3 size: 15 residues. Germline CDR1 and CDR2: SEHNR and FQNEAQ (reference sequence). The ends lost 0 bases at V and 0 bases at J; junction bases unmatched: 1. The CDR3: CASSLAGTDQETQYF. The CDR3 bases are TGTGCCAGCAGCTTAGCCGGGACAGACCAAGAGACCCAGTACTTC.

V is TRBV28 and J is TRBJ2-5; TRBD1 matches at 8 bases. The CDR3 is made up of 15 amino acids. The junction had 10 bases not matched to a gene; V was cut back by 5 bases and J by 5 bases. Germline values: CDR1 MDHEN, CDR2 SYDVKM. The CDR3 region has the DNA TGTGCCAGCAGTACTTCCGGACAGGGCCGGGAGACCCAGTACTTC. Amino acids: CASSTSGQGRETQYF.

The chain employs TRBV10-3 and TRBJ2-1, with 12 nucleotides matching TRBD2. CDR1 and CDR2 (germline): ENHRY, SYGVKD. The CDR3 contains 17 residues. With 4 bases clipped from V and 10 bases from J, the junction kept 14 bases outside the gene matches. The CDR3 region is CAISGVASGRAAEEQFF. Here the CDR3 DNA reads TGTGCCATCAGTGGGGTCGCTAGCGGGAGGGCCGCGGAGGAGCAGTTCTTC.

The rearrangement links TRBV6-2 or TRBV6-3 to TRBJ2-4, with 9 nucleotides matching TRBD2. With V trimmed by 5 bases and J by 8 bases, 4 bases remained unmatched. Germline CDR1 MNHEY, CDR2 SVGEGT. CDR3 length: 13 residues. CDR3 amino acids: CASSGRLADIQYF. As DNA, the CDR3 is TGTGCCAGCAGTGGCCGACTAGCGGACATTCAGTACTTC.

In this sample, this clonotype turned up a few times. The chain is built from TRBV29-1 and TRBJ2-7; 10 bases are a match to TRBD1. Germline V gene sequence: CDR1 SQVTM, CDR2 ANQGSEA. This CDR3 contains 14 residues. V shed 6 bases, J shed 3 bases, and the junction held 8 bases outside the gene matches. The DNA for the CDR3 is TGCAGCGTCCGGACAGGGGGATCTCTCTACGAGCAGTACTTC. It encodes CSVRTGGSLYEQYF.